One and the same sample provided the 14 T cell receptor beta chains below, sequenced in a study of cytomegalovirus exposure and HLA in healthy donors. PCR was performed using 60 Vbeta and 13 Jbeta primers. TCRdb's copy holds only in-frame clones and misses some; the assay was immunoSEQ multiplex PCR. Among 150,000 or so clones listed, 65% to 80% were seen once. Sequencing input: PBMCs. These receptors originate from a male donor in good health and CMV-seronegative.

J is TRBJ1-5 and V is TRBV19, with 8 bases fitting TRBD1. CDR3 length: 13 amino acids. Germline V gives CDR1 LNHDA, CDR2 SQIVND (reference sequence). The junction had 6 bases not matched to a gene; V was cut back by 11 bases and J by 3 bases. Written as DNA, the CDR3 is TGTGCCGGGGGACAGGCTAACAATCAGCCCCAGCATTTT. Translated: CAGGQANNQPQHF.

This chain connects TRBV19 to TRBJ2-1; 12 bases align to TRBD1. This CDR3 region has 15 residues. CDR1 and CDR2 from the germline V gene are LNHDA and SQIVND (reference sequence). V was pared by 7 bases and J by 8 bases, with 9 bases of the junction left unmatched. The CDR3 sequence is CASKKPGQGADEQFF. In DNA, the CDR3 is TGTGCCAGTAAAAAACCGGGACAGGGGGCCGATGAGCAGTTCTTC.

V and J are TRBV29-1 and TRBJ2-2; unclear D gene. This CDR3 is 13 amino acids long. V shed 0 bases and J shed 5 bases, with 7 bases lying between them. Germline loops: CDR1 SQVTM, CDR2 ANQGSEA. The CDR3 DNA reads as TGCAGCGTTGAAGACCCACTGACCGGGGAGCTGTTTTTT. It translates to CSVEDPLTGELFF.

A few counts support this clone. The chain is built from TRBV28 and TRBJ2-5; 7 bases are shared with TRBD1. The DNA end is more similar to TRBJ2-7, so the J call may be wrong. Germline V CDR1 and CDR2: MDHEN, SYDVKM. This CDR3 spans 15 amino acids. CDR3 sequence: CASSFVGQGAYEQYF. For the CDR3, the DNA is TGTGCCAGCAGTTTTGTCGGCCAGGGGGCCTACGAGCAGTACTTC.

This sequence joins TRBV5-6 and TRBJ2-7, with 9 nucleotides matching TRBD1. CDR3 size: 15 residues. V shed 4 bases and J 0 bases; nucleotides not matched to a gene: 5. Germline CDR1 SGHDT, CDR2 YYEEEE. The CDR3 spells CASSPGQGISYEQYF. The CDR3 coding sequence is TGTGCCAGCAGCCCAGGACAGGGGATCTCCTACGAGCAGTACTTC. Variable domain in full (rest from reference TRBV5-6 and TRBJ2-7): DAGVTQSPTHLIKTRGQQVTLRCSPKSGHDTVSWYQQALGQGPQFIFQYYEEEERQRGNFPDRFSGHQFPNYSSELNVNALLLGDSALYLCASSPGQGISYEQYFGPGTRLTVT.

This clone appeared once. The chain is built from TRBV7-8 and TRBJ2-2; 11 nucleotides match TRBD2. Germline trimming cut 6 bases from V and 0 bases from J; bases unmatched to any gene: 15. The CDR3 is made up of 20 amino acids. Germline assignment: CDR1 SGHVS and CDR2 FQNEAQ. As DNA, the CDR3 is TGTGCCAGCAGTTCGACACTCCGACTAGCGGGGCAGACGAACACCGGGGAGCTGTTTTTT. Amino acids: CASSSTLRLAGQTNTGELFF.

The J gene is TRBJ2-2, the V gene TRBV28, with 10 nucleotides matching TRBD1. This CDR3 contains 16 residues. With 5 bases clipped from V and 4 bases from J, the junction kept 7 bases outside the gene matches. Per germline, CDR1 MDHEN and CDR2 SYDVKM. CDR3 amino acids: CASSGAGQGGTGELFF. CDR3 nucleotides: TGTGCCAGCAGTGGGGCAGGACAGGGGGGCACCGGGGAGCTGTTTTTT.

The gene calls are TRBV29-1 and TRBJ2-3; 11 bases align to TRBD1. The CDR3 is 14 amino acids. CDR1 is SQVTM, CDR2 ANQGSEA, per germline. Trimming cost V 6 bases and J 3 bases; bases outside gene matches: 5. The CDR3, as DNA: TGCAGCGTGGGCGGGACAGGGGGAACAGATACGCAGTATTTT. Translated, it gives CSVGGTGGTDTQYF.

The chain links TRBV2 to TRBJ2-1; 16 bases align to TRBD2. Unmatched junction bases numbered 2, after V lost 6 bases and J lost 9 bases. Germline CDR1 is SNHLY and CDR2 is FYNNEI. The CDR3 extends over 14 amino acids. The CDR3 DNA is TGTGCCAGCAGGGGACTAGCGGGGGGGCGTGAGCAGTTCTTC. Protein sequence: CASRGLAGGREQFF.

This clone has only a few counts. The rearrangement joins TRBV28 to TRBJ1-2; the D is unclear. V lost 8 bases and J 4 bases, leaving 14 bases between the germline ends. The germline gives CDR1 MDHEN, CDR2 SYDVKM. The CDR3 totals 13 residues. Here the CDR3 DNA reads TGTGCCAGCCTCAAAAGCGGGCCCTATGGCTACACCTTC. Protein: CASLKSGPYGYTF.

The chain carries TRBV14 and TRBJ2-7; tentative D call: TRBD2 (7 bases). Trimming removed 4 bases from V and 7 bases from J, with 11 bases in between. Germline V lookup: CDR1 SGHDN, CDR2 FVKESK. This CDR3 contains 12 residues. The CDR3 coding sequence is TGTGCCAGCAGCCGGGGAGGGGGAGAGCAGTACTTC. It translates to CASSRGGGEQYF.

V gene TRBV28 combines with J gene TRBJ1-6; 7 bases align to TRBD1. The CDR3 contains 15 residues. From germline, CDR1 is MDHEN and CDR2 SYDVKM. J gave up 5 bases and V 2 bases, and 3 bases lay outside the gene matches. The CDR3 region is CASSLPDRDNSPLHF. As DNA, the CDR3 is TGTGCCAGCAGTTTACCCGACAGGGATAATTCACCCCTCCACTTT.

V usage is TRBV25-1 and J usage is TRBJ2-1; a weak D match, TRBD2 (7 bases). The ends were cut back, 8 bases at V and 0 bases at J, with 23 bases in the middle. CDR1 MGHDK and CDR2 SYGVNS come from the germline V gene. This CDR3 contains 18 residues. The CDR3 spells CASGARSRGGYSYNEQFF. CDR3 DNA: TGTGCCAGCGGGGCGAGGTCTAGGGGGGGGTACTCCTACAATGAGCAGTTCTTC.

The chain couples TRBV6-1 to TRBJ1-2; 7 nucleotides line up with TRBD1. V lost 6 bases, J lost 4 bases, and 5 bases stayed unmatched. The CDR3 covers 13 residues. Germline CDR1 reads MNHNS; CDR2 reads SASEGT. CDR3 in DNA: TGTGCCAGCAGGGAGACAGGGTTCTATGGCTACACCTTC. Translated: CASRETGFYGYTF.